This T cell receptor beta chain emerged from a study of molecular identifiers for immune sequencing clone quantification. Study background: The replicates split RNA from around 18,000 or 91,000 naive CD8 cells five ways and sequenced four.

Both previously described methods and listed TCR primers were employed to make bulk TCR libraries. TCRdb reprocessed the PCR reads with MiXCR, giving one entry per CDR3 protein. The sample has some 680,000 distinct CDR3 sequences; over 25% are singletons. This clonotype appeared a few times. Naive CD8 libraries came from about 19,000 to 1,100,000 sorted cells with 10%, 30% or 50% RNA. Naive CD8 T cell sorting was performed on the CD8+CD4-CCR7+CD45RA+ phenotype. The germline V gene has CDR1 SGHRS and CDR2 YFSETQ. J gave up 6 bases and V 3 bases, and 12 bases lay outside the gene matches. The CDR3 is 15 residues long.

The chain joins TRBV5-1 to TRBJ2-7; the match to TRBD2 covers 7 bases. Sequencing used naive CD8+ T cells from blood, with Jurkat cell RNA spiked in. Subset denoted: FACS-sorted CD8+CD4-CCR7+CD45RA+ naive T cells. This TCR came from a human donor in good health. Some libraries in this study had Jurkat cell RNA spiked in. This CDR3 is CASSWAAGELCEQYF. As DNA, the CDR3 is TGCGCCAGCAGCTGGGCGGCGGGGGAGCTATGCGAGCAGTACTTC.